The next 32 T cell receptor beta chains were all read from a single sample in a study of blood T cell repertoires in COVID-19. The data were produced by immunoSEQ multiplex PCR, yet TCRdb's version contains in-frame clones alone and is incomplete. Of about 220,000 clones in the sample, roughly 81% were seen once. Sequencing was performed on peripheral blood. The receptors were gathered from a man aged 50 to 59 who had recovered from COVID-19.

This chain connects TRBV6-1 to TRBJ1-1, with 8 bases lining up with TRBD1. V gave up 7 bases and J gave up 1 base; unmatched junction bases: 14. Germline values: CDR1 MNHNS, CDR2 SASEGT. CDR3 length: 17 amino acids. The CDR3 spells CASIDTGGGRSNTEAFF. CDR3 DNA: TGTGCCAGCATTGATACAGGGGGAGGTCGTTCGAACACTGAAGCTTTCTTT.

The CDR3: CASSPAPGQGTGNTIYF. DNA of the CDR3: TGTGCCAGCTCACCGGCTCCGGGACAGGGAACTGGAAACACCATATATTTT. The chain recombines TRBV18 with TRBJ1-3; TRBD1 agrees at 9 bases. Germline CDR1 is KGHSH and CDR2 is LQKENI. V shed 3 bases and J 2 bases; nucleotides not matched to a gene: 8. The CDR3 is made up of 17 amino acids.

V usage is TRBV7-8 and J usage is TRBJ1-2; D might be TRBD1 (5 bases). This CDR3 is built from 14 residues. CDR1 is SGHVS, CDR2 FQNEAQ, per germline. Trimming removed 3 bases at V and 3 bases at J, with 11 bases between. Here the CDR3 DNA reads TGTGCCAGCAGCTTGCATCGGGGGGACTATGGCTACACCTTC. Its protein product is CASSLHRGDYGYTF.

The chain employs TRBV12-3 or TRBV12-4 and TRBJ1-2; D may be TRBD1 (6 bases). The CDR3 length is 12 residues. Trimming removed 6 bases at V and 7 bases at J, with 12 bases between. The DNA of the CDR3 is TGTGCCAGCAGAGACAACAGGGTTGGCTACACCTTC. Its translation is CASRDNRVGYTF.

The rearrangement joins TRBV27 to TRBJ2-7, with 10 bases matching TRBD2. CDR3 length equals 18 residues. Germline V gene data show CDR1 as MNHEY and CDR2 as SMNVEV (reference sequence). The ends lost 2 bases at V and 4 bases at J; junction bases unmatched: 14. CDR3 coding DNA: TGTGCCAGCAGTTTAGGGCCCTCGGAGCGGGAGGGCCAATACGAGCAGTACTTC. Translated: CASSLGPSEREGQYEQYF.

This chain joins TRBV2 and TRBJ2-2; D perhaps matches TRBD1 (8 bases). The CDR3 has 19 amino acids. The germline gives CDR1 SNHLY, CDR2 FYNNEI. Trimming stripped 4 bases from V and 5 bases from J, with 26 bases between. As DNA, the CDR3 is TGTGCCAGCAGTGTTTTGGGAGGGCGTGGCAGGGGGCGAACCGGGGAGCTGTTTTTT. This sequence encodes CASSVLGGRGRGRTGELFF.

V is TRBV2 and J is TRBJ1-2; maybe TRBD1 (5 bases). Between the trimmed V and J ends, which lost 3 bases and 3 bases, there was a span of 11 bases. The CDR3 spans 14 residues. Germline V gene sequence: CDR1 SNHLY, CDR2 FYNNEI. The CDR3 DNA is TGTGCCAGCAGTGACAGGGAGGGCTACTATGGCTACACCTTC. It translates to CASSDREGYYGYTF.

The chain has TRBV4-2 and TRBJ2-6; 8 bases map to TRBD1. The CDR3 runs 16 residues. V shed 0 bases, J shed 2 bases, and the junction held 0 bases outside the gene matches. CDR1 is LGHNA and CDR2 is YNFKEQ in the germline V gene. CDR3: CASSQDRGPGANVLTF. The CDR3 DNA is TGTGCCAGCAGCCAAGACAGGGGGCCTGGGGCCAACGTCCTGACTTTC.

The V gene is TRBV7-8, the J gene TRBJ1-6, with 7 bases that match TRBD1. The CDR3 is 16 residues long. V shed 3 bases, J shed 3 bases, and the junction held 5 bases outside the gene matches. The germline CDR1 and CDR2 sequences are SGHVS and FQNEAQ. CDR3 nucleotide sequence: TGTGCCAGCAGCTTTCCAGGGGGACTCTATAATTCACCCCTCCACTTT. Its protein is CASSFPGGLYNSPLHF.

The rearrangement links TRBV28 to TRBJ2-6; 7 nucleotides agree with TRBD2. Germline CDR1 MDHEN, CDR2 SYDVKM. Germline trimming cut 4 bases from V and 2 bases from J; bases unmatched to any gene: 5. The CDR3 spans 16 residues. In nucleotides, the CDR3 is TGTGCCAGCAGTTCCTACACTAGCGCTGGGGCCAACGTCCTGACTTTC. Translation gives CASSSYTSAGANVLTF.

The genes are TRBV7-2 and TRBJ2-3; 7 nucleotides match TRBD2. Germline V CDR1 and CDR2: SGHTA, FQGNSA. After removal of 6 bases from V and 3 bases from J, the junction contained 12 bases not matched to a gene. The CDR3 has 16 residues. The CDR3 DNA sequence: TGTGCCAGCAGTCCTCAAGGGGCGGGAGTGACAGATACGCAGTATTTT. This codes for CASSPQGAGVTDTQYF.

The chain combines TRBV28 with TRBJ2-5; D possibly corresponds to TRBD1 (5 bases). The CDR3 is 15 residues long. Trimming pared 2 bases from V and 4 bases from J, leaving 14 bases between. Germline V gene data show CDR1 as MDHEN and CDR2 as SYDVKM. CDR3 coding DNA: TGTGCCAGCAGTTTAAGTGCGGCAGGGCTAGAGACCCAGTACTTC. This gives the protein CASSLSAAGLETQYF.

The J gene is TRBJ1-5, the V gene TRBV18; TRBD1 is a possible D gene (5 bases). Germline lookup yields CDR1 KGHSH and CDR2 LQKENI. This CDR3 comprises 15 residues. V was shortened by 4 bases and J by 0 bases, with 10 bases between the two germline ends. The CDR3 region is CASSLQETSNQPQHF. The CDR3 nucleotides are TGTGCCAGCTCACTACAGGAAACTAGCAATCAGCCCCAGCATTTT.

The chain couples TRBV19 to TRBJ2-1; the match to TRBD2 covers 13 bases. CDR3 length equals 15 residues. Germline V gives CDR1 LNHDA, CDR2 SQIVND (reference sequence). V was clipped by 6 bases and J by 10 bases; unmatched bases: 9. CDR3 sequence (DNA): TGTGCCAGTAGAGCTACTAGCGGGAGGGGAAAGGAGCAGTTCTTC. It codes for CASRATSGRGKEQFF.

The count of this clone is one. V is TRBV28 and J is TRBJ2-7, with 12 bases that match TRBD2. CDR3 length equals 16 residues. Germline V gene sequence: CDR1 MDHEN, CDR2 SYDVKM. V shed 5 bases, J shed 4 bases, and the junction held 9 bases outside the gene matches. The chain's CDR3 is CASSGKLAGGLYEQYF. DNA of the CDR3: TGTGCCAGCAGTGGGAAACTAGCGGGAGGATTATACGAGCAGTACTTC.

This sequence joins TRBV28 and TRBJ2-7, with TRBD2 identical over 15 bases. Trimming took 7 bases from V and 1 from J; bases not matched to a gene: 11. The germline gives CDR1 MDHEN, CDR2 SYDVKM. The CDR3 runs 18 residues. CDR3 residues: CASKGPGLAGGISYEQYF. As DNA, the CDR3 is TGTGCCAGCAAAGGCCCGGGACTAGCGGGAGGTATTTCCTACGAGCAGTACTTC.

This rearrangement joins TRBV28 to TRBJ1-2; TRBD1 matches 7 bases. The J segment lost 7 bases and the V segment lost 6 bases, leaving 8 bases of the junction unmatched. This CDR3 contains 13 residues. CDR1 and CDR2 (germline): MDHEN, SYDVKM. CDR3 sequence (DNA): TGTGCCAGCAGCTACCGACAGGGTATTGGCTACACCTTC. Translating it yields CASSYRQGIGYTF.

This CDR3 reads CASSSGFQQPQHF. CDR3 coding DNA: TGTGCCAGCAGTTCGGGGTTCCAGCAGCCCCAGCATTTT. This chain joins TRBV28 and TRBJ1-5, with D unresolved. The CDR3 sequence is 13 residues long. V was shortened by 4 bases and J by 7 bases, with 11 bases between the two germline ends. Germline CDR1 is MDHEN and CDR2 is SYDVKM.

This sequence joins TRBV5-1 and TRBJ1-3; D perhaps matches TRBD1 (6 bases). V lost 2 bases and J lost 1, with 7 bases in between. Germline V gene data show CDR1 as SGHRS and CDR2 as YFSETQ. This CDR3 is 14 amino acids long. CDR3 DNA: TGCGCCAGCAGCTTACAGGGTTCTGGAAACACCATATATTTT. This codes for CASSLQGSGNTIYF.

In DNA, the CDR3 is TGTGCCAGCTCAATAACAGGGGTCAACGAGCAGTACTTC. As protein: CASSITGVNEQYF. This chain uses TRBV18 with TRBJ2-7, with 7 bases matching TRBD1. The CDR3 loop spans 13 amino acids. Trimming cost V 5 bases and J 5 bases; bases outside gene matches: 6. Per the germline V gene, CDR1 is KGHSH and CDR2 is LQKENI.

This rearrangement joins TRBV28 to TRBJ1-5, with 8 bases fitting TRBD1. Germline-derived CDR1 and CDR2 are MDHEN and SYDVKM. This CDR3 is built from 18 residues. V dropped 4 bases and J dropped 7; count of bases not matched to a gene: 18. The CDR3 nucleotides are TGTGCCAGCAGTTCGCAAGAGAGACCAGGGGGCGACGGCCAGCCCCAGCATTTT. Translation gives CASSSQERPGGDGQPQHF.

The chain combines TRBV2 with TRBJ2-7, with 10 bases lining up with TRBD2. The length of the CDR3 is 15 residues. Per germline, CDR1 SNHLY and CDR2 FYNNEI. The V segment lost 5 bases and the J segment 5 bases; nucleotides outside the gene matches: 9. CDR3 nucleotide sequence: TGTGCCAGCAGTCTACCAGCGGGAGGGAGGGACGAGCAGTACTTC. It yields the protein CASSLPAGGRDEQYF.

This clone was seen ten or more times. Other DNA sequences of this sample code for an identical CDR3. The V and J genes are TRBV5-1 and TRBJ1-2, with 10 positions matching TRBD1. V shed 4 bases, J shed 4 bases, and the junction held 4 bases outside the gene matches. This CDR3 has 14 residues. Germline CDR1 SGHRS, CDR2 YFSETQ. The CDR3: CASSPGQGTYGYTF. The CDR3 DNA reads TGCGCCAGCAGCCCGGGACAGGGGACCTATGGCTACACCTTC.

V is TRBV18 and J is TRBJ2-2; a possible D gene is TRBD2 (6 bases). The germline V gene encodes CDR1 KGHSH and CDR2 LQKENI. Trimming removed 5 bases from V and 2 bases from J, with 12 bases in between. This CDR3 has 15 amino acids. The CDR3 DNA sequence: TGTGCCAGCTCAACGCCTAGCGCTAACACCGGGGAGCTGTTTTTT. Residues: CASSTPSANTGELFF. Combining the CDR3 with reference TRBV18 and TRBJ2-2 gives the whole variable domain NAGVMQNPRHLVRRRGQEARLRCSPMKGHSHVYWYRQLPEEGLKFMVYLQKENIIDESGMPKERFSAEFPKEGPSILRIQQVVRGDSAAYFCASSTPSANTGELFFGEGSRLTVL.

The chain combines TRBV18 with TRBJ1-2; 7 nucleotides align to TRBD1. The junction had 6 bases not matched to a gene; V was cut back by 4 bases and J by 7 bases. CDR3 length: 13 residues. The germline CDR1 and CDR2 sequences are KGHSH and LQKENI. Here the CDR3 reads CASSRDRDRGYTF. CDR3 DNA sequence: TGTGCCAGCTCACGCGACAGGGACCGTGGCTACACCTTC.

The V gene is TRBV18, the J gene TRBJ2-3; TRBD1 is a possible D gene (6 bases). From germline, CDR1 is KGHSH and CDR2 LQKENI. This CDR3 region has 15 residues. The germline V and J ends were trimmed by 3 bases and 2 bases, with 12 bases remaining between them. CDR3: CASSPKTGYTDTQYF. In nucleotides, the CDR3 is TGTGCCAGCTCACCTAAGACAGGATACACAGATACGCAGTATTTT.

The chain has TRBV6-6 and TRBJ1-5, with TRBD1 identical over 8 bases. The germline V gene encodes CDR1 MNHNY and CDR2 SVGAGI (reference sequence). Unmatched junction bases numbered 6, after V lost 5 bases and J lost 3 bases. The CDR3 length is 15 residues. CDR3 in amino acids: CASSRKTGANQPQHF. The CDR3 DNA reads as TGTGCCAGCAGTCGCAAGACAGGGGCCAATCAGCCCCAGCATTTT.

The chain couples TRBV29-1 to TRBJ2-7; 9 bases align to TRBD2. The V and J ends lost 4 bases and 3 bases, in that order; junction bases with no gene match: 1. This CDR3 region has 12 residues. Germline V gives CDR1 SQVTM, CDR2 ANQGSEA. The DNA for the CDR3 is TGCAGCGTTGCTAGCGGGAACTACGAGCAGTACTTC. This gives the protein CSVASGNYEQYF.

The chain joins TRBV7-9 to TRBJ2-7, with a tentative D call TRBD1 (7 bases). CDR3 length equals 18 residues. V was pared by 3 bases and J by 7 bases, with 28 bases between. Germline CDR1 and CDR2: SEHNR and FQNEAQ (reference sequence). The CDR3 bases are TGTGCCAGCAGCTTCGGTTTGACAGGGACTGCCACGTCCAAGGAGCAGTACTTC. Its translation: CASSFGLTGTATSKEQYF.

The chain couples TRBV18 to TRBJ2-7; 10 nucleotides line up with TRBD2. Germline loops: CDR1 KGHSH, CDR2 LQKENI. The V and J ends lost 6 bases and 0 bases, in that order; junction bases with no gene match: 8. There are 16 residues in the CDR3. The DNA for the CDR3 is TGTGCCAGCTCCCTAGGACTAGCGGAAGACTCCTACGAGCAGTACTTC. As protein: CASSLGLAEDSYEQYF.

The V call is TRBV30, the J call TRBJ2-5; D may be TRBD2 (6 bases). The V end lost 0 bases, the J end lost 2 bases, and 13 bases lay between the germline ends. The CDR3 consists of 15 residues. Per the germline V gene, CDR1 is GTSNPN and CDR2 is SVGIG (reference sequence). CDR3 region: CAWSVVGRRQETQYF. The CDR3 coding sequence is TGTGCCTGGAGTGTCGTCGGGAGAAGGCAAGAGACCCAGTACTTC. Filled out from reference TRBV30 and TRBJ2-5, the complete variable domain reads SQTIHQWPATLVQPVGSPLSLECTVEGTSNPNLYWYRQAAGRGLQLLFYSVGIGQISSEVPQNLSASRPQDRQFILSSKKLLLSDSGFYLCAWSVVGRRQETQYFGPGTRLLVL.

V is TRBV5-4 and J is TRBJ1-4, with D possibly being TRBD1 (5 bases). The germline CDR1 and CDR2 sequences are SGHNT and YYREEE (reference sequence). The V end was cut by 2 bases, the J end by 5 bases, with 16 bases between. This CDR3 has 16 amino acids. The CDR3 bases are TGTGCCAGCAGCTTAGGGTCAGGGAGGCCAAATGAAAAACTGTTTTTT. Encoded protein: CASSLGSGRPNEKLFF. Full variable domain (outside the CDR3, taken from reference TRBV5-4 and TRBJ1-4): ETGVTQSPTHLIKTRGQQVTLRCSSQSGHNTVSWYQQALGQGPQFIFQYYREEENGRGNFPPRFSGLQFPNYSSELNVNALELDDSALYLCASSLGSGRPNEKLFFGSGTQLSVL.